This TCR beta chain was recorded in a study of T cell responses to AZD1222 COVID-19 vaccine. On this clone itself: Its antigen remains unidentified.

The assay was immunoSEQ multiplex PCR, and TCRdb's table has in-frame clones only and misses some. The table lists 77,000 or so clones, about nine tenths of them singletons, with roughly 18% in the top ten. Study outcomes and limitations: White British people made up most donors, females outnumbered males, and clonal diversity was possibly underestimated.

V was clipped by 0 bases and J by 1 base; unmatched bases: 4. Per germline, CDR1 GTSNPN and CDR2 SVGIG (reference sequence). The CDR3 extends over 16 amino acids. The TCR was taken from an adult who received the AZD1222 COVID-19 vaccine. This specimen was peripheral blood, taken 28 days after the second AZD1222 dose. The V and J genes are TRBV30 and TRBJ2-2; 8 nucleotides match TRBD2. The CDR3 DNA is TGTGCCTGGAGTGTAAGCGCGGGGGGGAACACCGGGGAGCTGTTTTTT. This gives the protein CAWSVSAGGNTGELFF.